The next 23 T cell receptor beta chains were all read from a single sample in a study of blood T cell repertoires in COVID-19. Generated by immunoSEQ multiplex PCR, the TCRdb table keeps only in-frame clones and is missing some. This table holds tens of thousands of clones, 82% found once. The sample taken for sequencing was peripheral blood. These receptors were collected from a human donor in a cohort sampled during active COVID-19.

The chain recombines TRBV18 with TRBJ2-5; 8 nucleotides line up with TRBD1. The CDR3 spans 12 residues. The trim removed 8 bases at V and 2 bases at J, leaving 1 base unmatched. The germline V gene has CDR1 KGHSH and CDR2 LQKENI. The CDR3 loop reads CASGTGQETQYF. The CDR3 nucleotides read TGTGCCAGCGGGACAGGTCAAGAGACCCAGTACTTC.

This clone was seen a handful of times. The genes are TRBV10-1 and TRBJ1-1, with D maybe TRBD1 (5 bases). The CDR3 runs to 14 residues. Germline V gene data show CDR1 as WNHNN and CDR2 as SYGVQD (reference sequence). Trimming took 4 bases from V and 0 from J, leaving 9 bases between them. The CDR3 sequence is CASSAGSVNTEAFF. Written as DNA, the CDR3 is TGCGCCAGCAGTGCAGGGTCTGTGAACACTGAAGCTTTCTTT.

This chain links TRBV23-1 with TRBJ2-7; D remains unclear. TRBV23-1 is an open reading frame whose function is uncertain. Trimming left V 0 bases short and J 8 bases short, with 14 bases between. The length of the CDR3 is 14 residues. The CDR3 here is CASSQSPQLHKQYF. In DNA, the CDR3 is TGCGCCAGCAGTCAATCACCCCAACTCCATAAGCAGTACTTC.

This clone appeared a few times. This chain links TRBV3-1 (or the pseudogene TRBV3-2) with TRBJ2-3, with D tentatively TRBD2 (6 bases). There are 15 residues in the CDR3. Trimming left V 4 bases short and J 8 bases short, with 19 bases between. Germline V gene data show CDR1 as LGHDT and CDR2 as YNNKEL (reference sequence). CDR3 protein: CASSPLSSTRGTQYF. The DNA for the CDR3 is TGTGCCAGCAGCCCCCTCTCATCGACTAGGGGTACGCAGTATTTT.

The chain employs TRBV7-3 and TRBJ2-1; tentatively, D is TRBD1 (6 bases). Germline-derived CDR1 and CDR2 are SGHTA and FQGTGA. CDR3 length: 14 amino acids. Trimming shortened V by 1 base and J by 7 bases, and 11 bases separated the two germline ends. CDR3 coding DNA: TGTGCCAGCAGCTTAAATGGACAGTCTAATGAGCAGTTCTTC. This encodes CASSLNGQSNEQFF. The full variable domain, with the rest looked up from reference TRBV7-3 and TRBJ2-1, is GAGVSQTPSNKVTEKGKYVELRCDPISGHTALYWYRQSLGQGPEFLIYFQGTGAADDSGLPNDRFFAVRPEGSVSTLKIQRTERGDSAVYLCASSLNGQSNEQFFGPGTRLTVL.

CDR3: CASIAGTGADTQYF. CDR3 nucleotides: TGCGCCAGCATAGCGGGGACCGGGGCAGATACGCAGTATTTT. This sequence joins TRBV5-1 and TRBJ2-3; TRBD2 matches at 8 bases. J lost 4 bases, V lost 6 bases, and 7 bases had no gene match. Germline V gene sequence: CDR1 SGHRS, CDR2 YFSETQ. The CDR3 contains 14 residues.

V usage is TRBV18 and J usage is TRBJ2-5; D perhaps matches TRBD2 (5 bases). The CDR3 has 13 residues. CDR1 and CDR2 (germline): KGHSH, LQKENI. V dropped 4 bases and J dropped 5 bases, with 11 bases sitting between them. CDR3: CASSRVRDETQYF. DNA of the CDR3: TGTGCCAGCTCACGAGTGAGGGATGAGACCCAGTACTTC.

This CDR3 reads CASSPTASGGPGRYEQYF. CDR3 DNA: TGTGCCAGCTCACCAACGGCTAGCGGGGGGCCGGGGAGGTACGAGCAGTACTTC. The chain couples TRBV18 to TRBJ2-7; 11 nucleotides align to TRBD2. V lost 2 bases to trimming and J lost 4 bases; unmatched junction nucleotides: 13. CDR1 KGHSH and CDR2 LQKENI come from the germline V gene. The CDR3 is made up of 18 amino acids. The full variable domain, in which reference TRBV18 and TRBJ2-7 provide the parts outside the CDR3, is NAGVMQNPRHLVRRRGQEARLRCSPMKGHSHVYWYRQLPEEGLKFMVYLQKENIIDESGMPKERFSAEFPKEGPSILRIQQVVRGDSAAYFCASSPTASGGPGRYEQYFGPGTRLTVT.

The rearrangement links TRBV7-9 to TRBJ2-3, with D possibly being TRBD1 (6 bases). Per the germline V gene, CDR1 is SEHNR and CDR2 is FQNEAQ (reference sequence). This CDR3 region has 14 residues. V lost 1 base to trimming and J lost 10 bases, with 15 bases between them. The CDR3: CASSLVTGQTSQYF. The CDR3 bases are TGTGCCAGCAGCTTAGTGACAGGTCAAACCTCGCAGTATTTT.

The CDR3 is CASSLIRQGDNYGYTF. In DNA form, the CDR3 reads TGTGCCAGCTCACTAATTAGACAGGGTGACAACTATGGCTACACCTTC. The rearrangement links TRBV18 to TRBJ1-2; 7 bases map to TRBD1. The CDR3 has 16 residues. Germline CDR1 KGHSH, CDR2 LQKENI. V lost 4 bases to trimming and J lost 2 bases; unmatched junction nucleotides: 10.

This clone was counted once. The chain combines TRBV28 with TRBJ1-5; D is ambiguous. Trimming removed 3 bases at V and 0 bases at J, with 9 bases between. The CDR3 loop spans 15 amino acids. Germline loops: CDR1 MDHEN, CDR2 SYDVKM. The CDR3 spells CASSFSGYSNQPQHF. CDR3 in DNA: TGTGCCAGCAGTTTCTCGGGGTATAGCAATCAGCCCCAGCATTTT.

This chain joins TRBV20-1 and TRBJ1-2; 9 bases map to TRBD1. Germline CDR1 is DFQATT and CDR2 is SNEGSKA (reference sequence). J was trimmed by 6 bases and V by 5 bases; bases with no gene match: 1. The length of the CDR3 is 11 residues. The CDR3 sequence is CSAWTGDGYTF. The CDR3 nucleotides read TGCAGTGCTTGGACAGGGGATGGCTACACCTTC.

This chain links TRBV5-1 with TRBJ1-6; D may be TRBD1 (6 bases). Between the trimmed V and J ends, which lost 4 bases and 6 bases, there was a span of 11 bases. Germline V gene lookup returns CDR1 SGHRS and CDR2 YFSETQ. This CDR3 is 14 amino acids long. CDR3 region: CASSPLQGNSPLHF. The DNA of the CDR3 is TGCGCCAGCAGCCCCTTACAGGGTAATTCACCCCTCCACTTT. Complete variable domain (other parts from reference TRBV5-1 and TRBJ1-6): KAGVTQTPRYLIKTRGQQVTLSCSPISGHRSVSWYQQTPGQGLQFLFEYFSETQRNKGNFPGRFSGRQFSNSRSEMNVSTLELGDSALYLCASSPLQGNSPLHFGNGTRLTVT.

A single count supports this clone. The V gene is TRBV4-1, the J gene TRBJ1-2; no definite D call. Trimming removed 0 bases from V and 6 bases from J, with 11 bases in between. The CDR3 consists of 14 residues. Per the germline V gene, CDR1 is MGHRA and CDR2 is YSYEKL. For the CDR3, the DNA is TGCGCCAGCAGCCAAGATTGGAGCCAGAATGGCTACACCTTC. Translated, it gives CASSQDWSQNGYTF.

The chain combines TRBV7-2 with TRBJ1-1; possible D gene TRBD1, 6 bases. Germline V gene sequence: CDR1 SGHTA, CDR2 FQGNSA. The CDR3 sequence is 16 residues long. The V end was cut by 2 bases, the J end by 3 bases, with 16 bases between. The CDR3: CASSLFAGAGDTEAFF. CDR3 bases: TGTGCCAGCAGCTTATTCGCAGGGGCGGGGGACACTGAAGCTTTCTTT. The entire variable domain, with the rest obtained from reference TRBV7-2 and TRBJ1-1, is as follows: GAGVSQSPSNKVTEKGKDVELRCDPISGHTALYWYRQSLGQGLEFLIYFQGNSAPDKSGLPSDRFSAERTGGSVSTLTIQRTQQEDSAVYLCASSLFAGAGDTEAFFGQGTRLTVV.

This chain uses TRBV7-8 with TRBJ1-5; 10 nucleotides align to TRBD1. Trimming at V came to 5 bases and at J to 5 bases, leaving 9 bases not matched to a gene. The CDR3 is made up of 16 amino acids. Germline V gene data show CDR1 as SGHVS and CDR2 as FQNEAQ. CDR3 in amino acids: CASSPPGQGLDQPQHF. The CDR3 DNA reads TGTGCCAGCAGCCCTCCGGGACAGGGGTTAGATCAGCCCCAGCATTTT.

The chain combines TRBV5-1 with TRBJ1-2; the D gene is possibly TRBD1 (5 bases). Germline CDR1 is SGHRS and CDR2 is YFSETQ. Trimming took 0 bases from V and 5 from J, leaving 17 bases between them. This CDR3 comprises 16 residues. CDR3 DNA: TGCGCCAGCAGCTTGGGGGGCGGTCCAGGGATTTATGGCTACACCTTC. Protein sequence: CASSLGGGPGIYGYTF.

The chain employs TRBV7-9 and TRBJ2-3, with D perhaps TRBD1 (5 bases). The CDR3 is 14 residues long. Germline V gene data show CDR1 as SEHNR and CDR2 as FQNEAQ (reference sequence). Trimming stripped 5 bases from V and 0 bases from J, with 9 bases between. CDR3 sequence reads: CASSLQGSTDTQYF. For the CDR3, the DNA is TGTGCCAGCAGCCTCCAGGGTAGCACAGATACGCAGTATTTT. The variable domain in full, completed from reference TRBV7-9 and TRBJ2-3, reads DTGVSQNPRHKITKRGQNVTFRCDPISEHNRLYWYRQTLGQGPEFLTYFQNEAQLEKSRLLSDRFSAERPKGSFSTLEIQRTEQGDSAMYLCASSLQGSTDTQYFGPGTRLTVL.

V gene TRBV7-8 combines with J gene TRBJ2-1; a weak D match, TRBD2 (6 bases). This CDR3 spans 14 amino acids. Germline V lookup: CDR1 SGHVS, CDR2 FQNEAQ. V was pared by 0 bases and J by 8 bases, with 11 bases between. The CDR3 sequence is CASSLAQWRDEQFF. CDR3 nucleotide sequence: TGTGCCAGCAGCTTAGCGCAATGGAGGGATGAGCAGTTCTTC.

The V gene is TRBV30, the J gene TRBJ2-5; 7 nucleotides align to TRBD2. The CDR3 is 13 amino acids. Looked up from germline, CDR1 is GTSNPN and CDR2 is SVGIG (reference sequence). The V and J ends lost 2 bases and 5 bases, in that order; junction bases with no gene match: 5. The CDR3 region has the DNA TGTGCCTGGAGTCCAGCGGGGCGGGAGACCCAGTACTTC. Translating it yields CAWSPAGRETQYF.

This chain uses TRBV12-3 or TRBV12-4 with TRBJ1-1; the D gene is possibly TRBD1 (6 bases). V was pared by 6 bases and J by 8 bases, with 16 bases between. The CDR3 loop spans 13 amino acids. The CDR3, as DNA: TGTGCCAGCAGGCCTACCCCAGGGGAGGAAGCTTTCTTT. This gives the protein CASRPTPGEEAFF.

CDR3 sequence: CASSAIAGRDTQYF. In DNA, the CDR3 is TGCGCCAGCAGTGCTATAGCGGGACGAGATACGCAGTATTTT. This chain uses TRBV10-1 with TRBJ2-3, with 8 bases fitting TRBD2. CDR1 and CDR2 (germline): WNHNN, SYGVQD (reference sequence). The CDR3 runs 14 residues. The V segment lost 4 bases and the J segment 5 bases; nucleotides outside the gene matches: 5.

This sequence joins TRBV2 and TRBJ2-3, with D tentatively TRBD2 (7 bases). V lost 8 bases, J lost 2 bases, and 11 bases lay in between. CDR1 and CDR2 (germline): SNHLY, FYNNEI. CDR3 length: 13 amino acids. In DNA form, the CDR3 reads TGTGCCAGCGGCGGGGGCCTCACAGATACGCAGTATTTT. Translating it yields CASGGGLTDTQYF.